In its sample, the clone carrying this TCR beta chain was seen once. The sample belongs to a study of cytomegalovirus exposure and HLA in healthy donors. The primer mix had 60 Vbeta and 13 Jbeta primers. The table came from immunoSEQ multiplex PCR; TCRdb's copy has only in-frame clones and leaves some out. The repertoire holds some 170,000 clones, with approximately 80% as singletons. The CDR3 extends over 15 amino acids. The V end was cut by 5 bases, the J end by 0 bases, with 11 bases between. Germline assignment: CDR1 MDHEN and CDR2 SYDVKM. The chain has TRBV28 and TRBJ1-5; perhaps TRBD1 as D (6 bases). This sequence was found in a man between 25 and 39 years old in good health and CMV-seropositive. The sequenced sample was PBMCs. The CDR3 region is CASSPYRVSNQPQHF. DNA for the CDR3: TGTGCCAGCAGTCCCTACAGGGTTAGCAATCAGCCCCAGCATTTT.